A selection of T cell receptor beta chains follows, all from one sample in a study of beta chain features in type 1 diabetes. The repertoire was sequenced with immunoSEQ multiplex PCR; TCRdb's copy has only in-frame clones and lacks some. The sample lists a few hundred thousand clones, around 13% occurring once. The sequencing input was central memory CD4+ T cells from blood. All receptors come from a man aged 25-40 years in good health. Both conserved end residues are part of each CDR3. The D gene is left open where the match is weak. Size is omitted from some rows. Given values are once, few, many or a class for expanded clones.

d_gene	v_gene	len	abundance	j_gene	CDR3nt	CDR3aa
NA	TRBV10-3	12	few	TRBJ2-7	TGTGCCATCAGTGAGGGTAAGGGGGAGCAGTACTTC	CAISEGKGEQYF
TRBD2	TRBV5-1	15	few	TRBJ2-2	TGCGCCAGCAGCCGGGGACTAGCGGGGCCCGGGGAGCTGTTTTTT	CASSRGLAGPGELFF
NA	TRBV5-1	14	few	TRBJ2-7	TGCGCCAGCAGCTTGGAGGACCCTAGGTACGAGCAGTACTTC	CASSLEDPRYEQYF
NA	TRBV7-7	14	NA	TRBJ2-5	TGTGCCAGCAGCCTCAGTGGAGGCCAAGAGACCCAGTACTTC	CASSLSGGQETQYF
TRBD1	TRBV5-4	14	many	TRBJ2-1	TGTGCCAGCAGGGGGGACAGAGCCTACAATGAGCAGTTCTTC	CASRGDRAYNEQFF
NA	TRBV23-1	15	few	TRBJ1-5	TGCGCCAGCAGTCAATGGAACAGTCCAAATCAGCCCCAGCATTTT	CASSQWNSPNQPQHF
NA	TRBV5-1	14	few	TRBJ1-6	TGCGCCAGCAGCTTGGCAGGGGAGAATTCACCCCTCCACTTT	CASSLAGENSPLHF
TRBD1	TRBV4-1	15	few	TRBJ2-1	TGCGCCAGCAGTCGCGGACAGGGACACTACAATGAGCAGTTCTTC	CASSRGQGHYNEQFF
NA	TRBV7-9	13	NA	TRBJ1-6	TGTGCCAGCAGCCAAAAAAATAATTCACCCCTCCACTTT	CASSQKNNSPLHF
TRBD2	TRBV5-1	16	few	TRBJ2-1	TGCGCCAGCAGCTTAGCAGCGGGGGGACCCTACAATGAGCAGTTCTTC	CASSLAAGGPYNEQFF
TRBD2	TRBV6-5	14	NA	TRBJ2-3	TGTGCCAGCAGTTCGGGGGGTTTCACAGATACGCAGTATTTT	CASSSGGFTDTQYF
TRBD2	TRBV4-1	15	few	TRBJ2-7	TGCGCCAGCAGCCAACAGGCGGGAGAATCCTACGAGCAGTACTTC	CASSQQAGESYEQYF
NA	TRBV4-3	17	NA	TRBJ2-1	TGCGCCAGCAGCCAAGATCTTACAGGGAGCTCCTACAATGAGCAGTTCTTC	CASSQDLTGSSYNEQFF
NA	TRBV5-1	15	NA	TRBJ2-2	TGCGCCAGCAGCTTGAGGGACCCAGGAACCGGGGAGCTGTTTTTT	CASSLRDPGTGELFF
NA	TRBV4-3	13	few	TRBJ1-1	TGCGCCAGCAGCCAAGACTCGAGGACTGAAGCTTTCTTT	CASSQDSRTEAFF
NA	TRBV18	15	few	TRBJ1-3	TGTGCCAGCTCACTTAAACAGGGCACTGGAAACACCATATATTTT	CASSLKQGTGNTIYF
NA	TRBV5-6	11	NA	TRBJ2-7	TGTGCCAGCAGCTTTGGAGACGAGCAGTACTTC	CASSFGDEQYF
TRBD2	TRBV6-5	15	NA	TRBJ2-1	TGTGCCAGCAGCTCTAGCGGGAGCTCCTACAATGAGCAGTTCTTC	CASSSSGSSYNEQFF
TRBD2	TRBV5-1	15	NA	TRBJ2-2	TGCGCCAGCAGCTTAGCGGGAAAGGGGACCGGGGAGCTGTTTTTT	CASSLAGKGTGELFF
TRBD1	TRBV4-1	15	few	TRBJ2-1	TGCGCCAGCAGCCAAGGGGACAGGGACAACAATGAGCAGTTCTTC	CASSQGDRDNNEQFF
NA	TRBV7-2	13	few	TRBJ2-7	TGTGCCAGCAGCTTCCGGGGTGTCGACGAGCAGTACTTC	CASSFRGVDEQYF
NA	TRBV7-2	12	NA	TRBJ2-2	TGTGCCAGCAGCTTAGACAGGGGGGAGCTGTTTTTT	CASSLDRGELFF
NA	TRBV6-5	13	many	TRBJ1-1	TGTGCCAGCAATTCCGGCAGGGGCACTGAAGCTTTCTTT	CASNSGRGTEAFF
NA	TRBV13	13	few	TRBJ1-3	TGTGCCAGCTCCCGCATTTCAGAAAACACCATATATTTT	CASSRISENTIYF
TRBD2	TRBV5-1	17	NA	TRBJ2-2	TGCGCCAGCAGCCCGGGACTAGCGGGCCCTGAGCTCGGGGAGCTGTTTTTT	CASSPGLAGPELGELFF
NA	TRBV11-3	11	few	TRBJ2-1	TGTGCCAGCAGTCGAGCAGGTGAGCAGTTCTTC	CASSRAGEQFF
NA	TRBV6-5	14	NA	TRBJ1-2	TGTGCCAGCAGGCAAACTCCTACCAACTATGGCTACACCTTC	CASRQTPTNYGYTF
NA	TRBV4-3	17	NA	TRBJ2-3	TGCGCCAGCAGCCTCTCTTTCCCCCTTCGGAGCACAGATACGCAGTATTTT	CASSLSFPLRSTDTQYF
NA	TRBV6-6	15	NA	TRBJ2-5	TGTGCCAGCAGTTACTCGATGCCTATCCAAGAGACCCAGTACTTC	CASSYSMPIQETQYF
TRBD2	TRBV7-8	14	NA	TRBJ2-5	TGTGCCAGCAGCGCCGCGGGGGGTCAAGAGACCCAGTACTTC	CASSAAGGQETQYF
TRBD1	TRBV19	16	few	TRBJ1-1	TGTGCCAGTAGTTTCCTCCCCGGGACAGGGGACGTTGAAGCTTCCTTT	CASSFLPGTGDVEASF
TRBD1	TRBV7-3	13	NA	TRBJ1-1	TGTGCCAGCAGCTTGACAGGGGCCACTGAAGCTTTCTTT	CASSLTGATEAFF
TRBD2	TRBV7-2	15	few	TRBJ2-4	TGTGCCAGCAGCTTTCCGGGACTAGCGGAAAACATTCAGTACTTC	CASSFPGLAENIQYF
NA	TRBV19	13	many	TRBJ2-6	TGTGCCAGTAGTATTTCTGGGGCCAACGTCCTGACTTTC	CASSISGANVLTF
NA	TRBV7-8	14	NA	TRBJ2-3	TGTGCCAGCAGCTTACGGGACCGCGGGGATACGCAGTATTTT	CASSLRDRGDTQYF
TRBD1	TRBV5-3	12	NA	TRBJ1-1	TGTGCCAAGGGACAGGTGAACACTGAAGCTTTCTTT	CAKGQVNTEAFF
NA	TRBV18	17	NA	TRBJ1-4	TGTGCCAGCTCACCGACAGTTCAATTGGACCTTAATGAAAAACTGTTTTTT	CASSPTVQLDLNEKLFF
NA	TRBV7-9	18	NA	TRBJ2-3	TGTGCCAGCAGCTCGACAGGGAGGGACGGGATGGCCCCAGATACGCAGTATTTT	CASSSTGRDGMAPDTQYF
NA	TRBV7-2	12	NA	TRBJ2-2	TGTGCCAGCAGCCGTTTCACCGGGGAGCTGTTTTTT	CASSRFTGELFF
NA	TRBV5-6	12	NA	TRBJ1-2	TGTGCCAGCAGCTTGGGGAGCTATGGCTACACCTTC	CASSLGSYGYTF
TRBD2	TRBV7-2	15	NA	TRBJ2-3	TGTGCCAGCAGCTTACCGAGCGGGGGCAAAAAGACGCAGTATTTT	CASSLPSGGKKTQYF